This T cell receptor (beta chain) was retrieved from a study of blood T cell repertoires in COVID-19. The CDR3 consists of 16 residues. The germline CDR1 and CDR2 sequences are MNHNS and SASEGT. V was shortened by 0 bases and J by 4 bases, with 15 bases between the two germline ends. Produced via immunoSEQ multiplex PCR; TCRdb's table is partial and in-frame only. This table has some 94,000 clones, less than 75% appearing once. This clone was seen just once. The source is an older woman in a cohort sampled during active or convalescent COVID-19. Sample: peripheral blood. The chain joins TRBV6-1 to TRBJ2-5, with D possibly matching TRBD2 (6 bases). CDR3 nucleotides: TGTGCCAGCAGTGAAGCAGGGACTCTCATGAGAGAGACCCAGTACTTC. It encodes CASSEAGTLMRETQYF.